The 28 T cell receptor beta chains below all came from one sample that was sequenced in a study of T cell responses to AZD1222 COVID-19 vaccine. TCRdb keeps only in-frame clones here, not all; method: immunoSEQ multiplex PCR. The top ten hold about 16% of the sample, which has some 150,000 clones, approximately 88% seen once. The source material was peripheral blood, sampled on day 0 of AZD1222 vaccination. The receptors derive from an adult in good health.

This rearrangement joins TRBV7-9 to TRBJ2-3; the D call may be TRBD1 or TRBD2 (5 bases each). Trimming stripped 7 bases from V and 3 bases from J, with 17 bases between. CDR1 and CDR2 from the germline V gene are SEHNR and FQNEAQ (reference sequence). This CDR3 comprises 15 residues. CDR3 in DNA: TGTGCCAGCACCGTCGGGGCTAGCTTGACAGATACGCAGTATTTT. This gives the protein CASTVGASLTDTQYF.

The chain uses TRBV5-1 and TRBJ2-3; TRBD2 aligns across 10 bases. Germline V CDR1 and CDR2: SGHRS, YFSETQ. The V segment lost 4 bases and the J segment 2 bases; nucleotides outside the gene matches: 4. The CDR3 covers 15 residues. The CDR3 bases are TGCGCCAGCAGCGAGAGCGGGGGGGACACAGATACGCAGTATTTT. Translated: CASSESGGDTDTQYF.

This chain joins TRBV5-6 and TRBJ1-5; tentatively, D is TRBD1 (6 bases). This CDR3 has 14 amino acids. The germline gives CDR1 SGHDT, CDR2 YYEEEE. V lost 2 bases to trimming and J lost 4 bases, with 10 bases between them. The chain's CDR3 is CASSFRQVNQPQHF. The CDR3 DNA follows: TGTGCCAGCAGCTTCCGACAGGTTAATCAGCCCCAGCATTTT.

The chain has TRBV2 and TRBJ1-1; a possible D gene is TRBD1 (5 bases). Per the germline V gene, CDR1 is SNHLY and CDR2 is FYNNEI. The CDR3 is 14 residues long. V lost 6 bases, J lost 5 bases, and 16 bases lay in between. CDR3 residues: CASRGLQGGTEAFF. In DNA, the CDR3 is TGTGCCAGCAGGGGGCTTCAGGGCGGGACTGAAGCTTTCTTT.

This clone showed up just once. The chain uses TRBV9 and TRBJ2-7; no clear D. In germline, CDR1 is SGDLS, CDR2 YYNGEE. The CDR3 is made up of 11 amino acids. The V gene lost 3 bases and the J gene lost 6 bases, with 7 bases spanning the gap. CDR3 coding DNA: TGTGCCAGCAGCGGACAACTCGAGCAGTACTTC. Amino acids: CASSGQLEQYF.

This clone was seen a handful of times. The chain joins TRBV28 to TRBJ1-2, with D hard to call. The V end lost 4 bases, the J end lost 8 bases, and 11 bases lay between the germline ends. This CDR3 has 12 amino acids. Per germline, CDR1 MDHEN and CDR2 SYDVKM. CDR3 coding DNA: TGTGCCAGCAGTTCTAATCCGGAGGGCTACACCTTC. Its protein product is CASSSNPEGYTF.

CDR3 in amino acids: CASSLGTGSYEQYF. DNA for the CDR3: TGTGCCAGCAGCCTCGGGACGGGTTCCTACGAGCAGTACTTC. This chain connects TRBV3-1 (or the pseudogene TRBV3-2) to TRBJ2-7; D assignment may be TRBD1 or TRBD2 (5 bases each). CDR1 and CDR2 (germline): LGHDT, YNNKEL (reference sequence). The CDR3 contains 14 residues. The V gene lost 4 bases and the J gene lost 1 base, with 11 bases spanning the gap.

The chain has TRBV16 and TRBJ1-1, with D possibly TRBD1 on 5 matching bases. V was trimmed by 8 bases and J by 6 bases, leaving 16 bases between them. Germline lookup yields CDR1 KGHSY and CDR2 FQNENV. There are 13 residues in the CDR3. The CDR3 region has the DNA TGTGCCAGCTTACAGGATCGGGGTTCTGAAGCTTTCTTT. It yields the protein CASLQDRGSEAFF.

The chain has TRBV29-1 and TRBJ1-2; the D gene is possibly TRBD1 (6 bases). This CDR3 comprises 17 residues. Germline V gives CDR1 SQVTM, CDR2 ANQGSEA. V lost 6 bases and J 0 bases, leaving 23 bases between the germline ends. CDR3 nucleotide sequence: TGCAGCGTCCAGGGTGGGGGCCTACTCGGATCTAACTATGGCTACACCTTC. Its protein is CSVQGGGLLGSNYGYTF.

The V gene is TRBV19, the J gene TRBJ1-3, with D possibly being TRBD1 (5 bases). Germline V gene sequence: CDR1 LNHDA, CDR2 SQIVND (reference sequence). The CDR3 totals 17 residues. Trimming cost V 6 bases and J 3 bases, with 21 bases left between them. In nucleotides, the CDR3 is TGTGCCAGTAGGAGGACAATTCAAGGGCCACGTGGAAACACCATATATTTT. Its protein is CASRRTIQGPRGNTIYF.

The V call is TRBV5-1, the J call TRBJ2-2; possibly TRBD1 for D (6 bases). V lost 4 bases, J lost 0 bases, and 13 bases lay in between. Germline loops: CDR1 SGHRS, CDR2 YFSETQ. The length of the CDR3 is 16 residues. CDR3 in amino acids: CASSGGNPANTGELFF. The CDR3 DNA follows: TGCGCCAGCAGCGGGGGCAATCCCGCGAACACCGGGGAGCTGTTTTTT.

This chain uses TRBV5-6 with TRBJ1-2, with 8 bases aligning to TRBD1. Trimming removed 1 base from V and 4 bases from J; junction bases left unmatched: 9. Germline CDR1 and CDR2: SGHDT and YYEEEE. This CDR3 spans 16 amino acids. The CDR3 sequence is CASSLPGQALGYGYTF. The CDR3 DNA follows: TGTGCCAGCAGCTTGCCGGGACAGGCCTTAGGCTATGGCTACACCTTC.

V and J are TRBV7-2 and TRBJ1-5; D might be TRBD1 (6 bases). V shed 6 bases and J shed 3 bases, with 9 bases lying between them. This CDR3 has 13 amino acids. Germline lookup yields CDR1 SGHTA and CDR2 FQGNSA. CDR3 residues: CASSTGSNQPQHF. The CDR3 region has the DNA TGTGCCAGCAGTACAGGGTCCAATCAGCCCCAGCATTTT.

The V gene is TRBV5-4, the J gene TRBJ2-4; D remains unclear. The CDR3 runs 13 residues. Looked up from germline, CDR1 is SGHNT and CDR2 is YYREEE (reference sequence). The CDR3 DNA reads TGTGCTGGCCCGGAACTAGCCAAAAACATTCAGTACTTC. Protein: CAGPELAKNIQYF.

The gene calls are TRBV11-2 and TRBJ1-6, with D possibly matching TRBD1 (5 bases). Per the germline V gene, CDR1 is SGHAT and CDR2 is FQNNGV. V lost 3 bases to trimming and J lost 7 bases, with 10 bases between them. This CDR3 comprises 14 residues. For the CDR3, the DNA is TGTGCCAGCAGCTTTGGGACGGGGAATTCACCCCTCCACTTT. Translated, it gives CASSFGTGNSPLHF.

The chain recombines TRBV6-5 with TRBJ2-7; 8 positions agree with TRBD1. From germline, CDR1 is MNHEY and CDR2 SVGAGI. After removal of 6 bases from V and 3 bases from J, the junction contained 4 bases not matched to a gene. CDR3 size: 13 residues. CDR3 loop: CASRPGQDYEQYF. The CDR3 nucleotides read TGTGCCAGCAGACCGGGACAGGACTACGAGCAGTACTTC.

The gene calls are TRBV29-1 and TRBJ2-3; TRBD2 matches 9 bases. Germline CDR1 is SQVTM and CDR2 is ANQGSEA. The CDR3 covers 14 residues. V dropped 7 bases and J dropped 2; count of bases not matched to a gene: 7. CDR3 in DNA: TGCAGCGGTCTAGCGGGGCTCGTCACAGATACGCAGTATTTT. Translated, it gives CSGLAGLVTDTQYF.

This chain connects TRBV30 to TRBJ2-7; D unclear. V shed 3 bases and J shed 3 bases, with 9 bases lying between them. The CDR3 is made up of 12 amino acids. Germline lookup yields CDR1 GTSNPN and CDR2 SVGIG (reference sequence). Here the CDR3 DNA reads TGTGCCTGGAGCCCCGTTGGCTACGAGCAGTACTTC. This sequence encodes CAWSPVGYEQYF.

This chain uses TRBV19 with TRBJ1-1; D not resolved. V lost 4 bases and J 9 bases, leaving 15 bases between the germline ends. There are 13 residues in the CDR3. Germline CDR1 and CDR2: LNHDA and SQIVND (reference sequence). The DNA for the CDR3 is TGTGCCAGTAGTAGGGGTCTCACGGAGAAAGCTTTCTTT. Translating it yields CASSRGLTEKAFF.

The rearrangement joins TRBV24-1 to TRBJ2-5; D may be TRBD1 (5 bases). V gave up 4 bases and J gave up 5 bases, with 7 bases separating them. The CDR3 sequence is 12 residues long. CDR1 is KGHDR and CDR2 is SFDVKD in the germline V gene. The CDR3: CATSERGETQYF. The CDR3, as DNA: TGTGCCACCAGTGAAAGGGGCGAGACCCAGTACTTC.

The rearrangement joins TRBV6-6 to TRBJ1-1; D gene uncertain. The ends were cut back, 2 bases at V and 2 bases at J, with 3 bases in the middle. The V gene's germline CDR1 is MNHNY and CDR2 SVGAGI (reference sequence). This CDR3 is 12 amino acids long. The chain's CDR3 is CASSYRNTEAFF. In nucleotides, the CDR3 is TGTGCCAGCAGTTACAGAAACACTGAAGCTTTCTTT.

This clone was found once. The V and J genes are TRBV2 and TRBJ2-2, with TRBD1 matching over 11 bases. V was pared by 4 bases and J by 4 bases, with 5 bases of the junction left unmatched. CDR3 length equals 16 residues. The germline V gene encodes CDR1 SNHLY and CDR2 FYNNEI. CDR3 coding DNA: TGTGCCAGCAGTGGGACAGGGGGCGTCGGCACCGGGGAGCTGTTTTTT. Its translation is CASSGTGGVGTGELFF.

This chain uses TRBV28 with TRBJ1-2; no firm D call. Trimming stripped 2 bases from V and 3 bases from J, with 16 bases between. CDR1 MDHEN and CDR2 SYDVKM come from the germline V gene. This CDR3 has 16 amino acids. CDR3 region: CASSLIGSRVDYGYTF. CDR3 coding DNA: TGTGCCAGCAGTTTAATAGGGAGTCGGGTAGACTATGGCTACACCTTC.

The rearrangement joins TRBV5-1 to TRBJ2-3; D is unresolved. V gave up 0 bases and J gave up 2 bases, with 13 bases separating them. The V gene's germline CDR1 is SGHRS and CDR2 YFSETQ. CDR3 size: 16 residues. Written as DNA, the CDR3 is TGCGCCAGCAGCTTGGCCCTCTCCCCCCTCACAGATACGCAGTATTTT. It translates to CASSLALSPLTDTQYF.

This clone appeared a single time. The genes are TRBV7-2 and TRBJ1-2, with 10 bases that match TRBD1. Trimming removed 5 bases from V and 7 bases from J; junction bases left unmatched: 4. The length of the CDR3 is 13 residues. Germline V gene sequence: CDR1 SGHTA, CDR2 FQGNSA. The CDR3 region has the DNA TGTGCCAGCAGCGTCGGACAGGGGGGTGGCTACACCTTC. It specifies CASSVGQGGGYTF.

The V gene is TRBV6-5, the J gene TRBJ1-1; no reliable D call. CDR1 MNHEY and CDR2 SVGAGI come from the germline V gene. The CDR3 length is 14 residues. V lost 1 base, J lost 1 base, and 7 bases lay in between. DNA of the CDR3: TGTGCCAGCAGTTACTTGGCTGGGAACACTGAAGCTTTCTTT. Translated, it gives CASSYLAGNTEAFF.

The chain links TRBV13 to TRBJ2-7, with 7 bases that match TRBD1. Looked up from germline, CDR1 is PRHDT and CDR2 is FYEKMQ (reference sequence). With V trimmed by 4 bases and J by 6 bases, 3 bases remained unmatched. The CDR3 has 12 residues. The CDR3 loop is CASSSRGSEQYF. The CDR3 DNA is TGTGCCAGCAGCTCCAGGGGGTCCGAGCAGTACTTC. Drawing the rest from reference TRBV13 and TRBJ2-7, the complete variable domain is AAGVIQSPRHLIKEKRETATLKCYPIPRHDTVYWYQQGPGQDPQFLISFYEKMQSDKGSIPDRFSAQQFSDYHSELNMSSLELGDSALYFCASSSRGSEQYFGPGTRLTVT.

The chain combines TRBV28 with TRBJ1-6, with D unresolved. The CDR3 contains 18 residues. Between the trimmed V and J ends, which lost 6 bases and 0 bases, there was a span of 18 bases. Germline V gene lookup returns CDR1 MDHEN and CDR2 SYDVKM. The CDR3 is CASRSAVYGISYNSPLHF. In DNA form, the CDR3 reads TGTGCCAGCAGGTCCGCTGTGTACGGGATCTCCTATAATTCACCCCTCCACTTT.